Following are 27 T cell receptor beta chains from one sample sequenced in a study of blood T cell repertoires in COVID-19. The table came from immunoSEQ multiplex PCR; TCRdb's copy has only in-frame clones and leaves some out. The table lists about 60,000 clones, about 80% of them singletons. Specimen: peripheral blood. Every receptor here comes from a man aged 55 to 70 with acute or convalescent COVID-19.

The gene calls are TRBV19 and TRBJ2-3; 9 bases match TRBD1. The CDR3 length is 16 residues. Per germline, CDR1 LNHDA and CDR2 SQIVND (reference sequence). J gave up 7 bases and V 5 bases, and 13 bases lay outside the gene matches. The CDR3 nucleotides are TGTGCCAGTAGTGTCTCCGGGACAGGGCCGACAAATACGCAGTATTTT. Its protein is CASSVSGTGPTNTQYF.

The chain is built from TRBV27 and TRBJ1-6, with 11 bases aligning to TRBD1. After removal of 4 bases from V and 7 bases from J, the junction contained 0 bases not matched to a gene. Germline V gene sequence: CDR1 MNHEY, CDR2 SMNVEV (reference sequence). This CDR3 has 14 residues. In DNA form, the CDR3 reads TGTGCCAGCAGTTGGGACAGGGGGAATTCACCCCTCCACTTT. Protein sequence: CASSWDRGNSPLHF.

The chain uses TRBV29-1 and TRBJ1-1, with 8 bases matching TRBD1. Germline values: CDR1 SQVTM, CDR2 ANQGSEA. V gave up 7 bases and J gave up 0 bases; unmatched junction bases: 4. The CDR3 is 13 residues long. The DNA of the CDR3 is TGCAGCGCCGGGGACAGGATGAACACTGAAGCTTTCTTT. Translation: CSAGDRMNTEAFF. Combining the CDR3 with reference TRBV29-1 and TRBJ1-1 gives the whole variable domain SAVISQKPSRDICQRGTSLTIQCQVDSQVTMMFWYRQQPGQSLTLIATANQGSEATYESGFVIDKFPISRPNLTFSTLTVSNMSPEDSSIYLCSAGDRMNTEAFFGQGTRLTVV.

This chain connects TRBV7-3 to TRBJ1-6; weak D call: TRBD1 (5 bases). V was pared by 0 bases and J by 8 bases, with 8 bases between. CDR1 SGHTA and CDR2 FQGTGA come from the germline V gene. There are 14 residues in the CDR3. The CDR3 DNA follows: TGTGCCAGCAGCTTAACGTCGGGGGATTCACCCCTCCACTTT. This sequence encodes CASSLTSGDSPLHF. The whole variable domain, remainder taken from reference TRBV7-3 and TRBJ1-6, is GAGVSQTPSNKVTEKGKYVELRCDPISGHTALYWYRQSLGQGPEFLIYFQGTGAADDSGLPNDRFFAVRPEGSVSTLKIQRTERGDSAVYLCASSLTSGDSPLHFGNGTRLTVT.

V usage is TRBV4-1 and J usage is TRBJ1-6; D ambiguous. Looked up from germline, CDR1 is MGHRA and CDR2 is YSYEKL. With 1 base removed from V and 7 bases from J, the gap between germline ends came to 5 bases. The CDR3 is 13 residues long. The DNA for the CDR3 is TGCGCCAGCAGCCAAGCAGAAAATTCACCCCTCCACTTT. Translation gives CASSQAENSPLHF.

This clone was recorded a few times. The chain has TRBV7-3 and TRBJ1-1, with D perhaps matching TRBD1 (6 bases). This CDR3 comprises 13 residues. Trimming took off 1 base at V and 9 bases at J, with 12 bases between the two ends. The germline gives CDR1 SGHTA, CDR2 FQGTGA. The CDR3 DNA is TGTGCCAGCAGCTTAAGCCGGGACACAAAAGCTTTCTTT. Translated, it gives CASSLSRDTKAFF.

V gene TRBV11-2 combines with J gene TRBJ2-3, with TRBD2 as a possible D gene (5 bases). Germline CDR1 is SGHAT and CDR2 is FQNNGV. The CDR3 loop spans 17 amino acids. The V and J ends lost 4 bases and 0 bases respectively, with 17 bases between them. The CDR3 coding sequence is TGTGCCAGCAGCTCCAACATTGACTATACTAGCACAGATACGCAGTATTTT. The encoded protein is CASSSNIDYTSTDTQYF.

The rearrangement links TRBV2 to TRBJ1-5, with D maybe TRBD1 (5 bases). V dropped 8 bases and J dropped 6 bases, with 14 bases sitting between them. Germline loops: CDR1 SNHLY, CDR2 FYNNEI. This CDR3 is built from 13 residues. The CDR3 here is CASAGGISQPQHF. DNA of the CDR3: TGTGCCAGCGCCGGGGGTATTAGTCAGCCCCAGCATTTT. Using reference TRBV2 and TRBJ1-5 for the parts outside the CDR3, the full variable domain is EPEVTQTPSHQVTQMGQEVILRCVPISNHLYFYWYRQILGQKVEFLVSFYNNEISEKSEIFDDQFSVERPDGSNFTLKIRSTKLEDSAMYFCASAGGISQPQHFGDGTRLSIL.

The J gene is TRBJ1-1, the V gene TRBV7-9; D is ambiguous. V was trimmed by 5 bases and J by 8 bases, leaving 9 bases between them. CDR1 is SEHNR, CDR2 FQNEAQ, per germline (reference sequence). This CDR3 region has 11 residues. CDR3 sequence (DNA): TGTGCCAGCAGCCTAAGCCGGGAAGCTTTCTTT. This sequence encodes CASSLSREAFF.

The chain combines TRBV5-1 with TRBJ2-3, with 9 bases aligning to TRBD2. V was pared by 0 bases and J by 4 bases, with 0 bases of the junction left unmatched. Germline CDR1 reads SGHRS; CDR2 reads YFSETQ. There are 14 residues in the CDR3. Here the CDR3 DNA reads TGCGCCAGCAGCTTGGGACTAGCGGCAGATACGCAGTATTTT. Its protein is CASSLGLAADTQYF.

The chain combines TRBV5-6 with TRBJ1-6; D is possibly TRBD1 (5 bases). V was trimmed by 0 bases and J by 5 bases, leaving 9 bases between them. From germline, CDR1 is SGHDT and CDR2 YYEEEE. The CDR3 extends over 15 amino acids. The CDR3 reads CASSLVGGDNSPLHF. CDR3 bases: TGTGCCAGCAGCTTGGTGGGAGGGGATAATTCACCCCTCCACTTT.

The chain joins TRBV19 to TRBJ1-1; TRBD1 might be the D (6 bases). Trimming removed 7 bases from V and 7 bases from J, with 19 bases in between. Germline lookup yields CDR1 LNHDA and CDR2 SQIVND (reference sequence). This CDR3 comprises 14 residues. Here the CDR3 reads CASNTATGFDEAFF. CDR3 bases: TGTGCCAGTAACACGGCCACAGGGTTTGATGAAGCTTTCTTT.

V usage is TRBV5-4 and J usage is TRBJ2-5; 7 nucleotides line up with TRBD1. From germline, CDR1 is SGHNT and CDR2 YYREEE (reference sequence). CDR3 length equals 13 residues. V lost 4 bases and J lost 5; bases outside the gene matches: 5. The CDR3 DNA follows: TGTGCCAGCAGCGTCAGGGGGAAGGAGACCCAGTACTTC. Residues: CASSVRGKETQYF.

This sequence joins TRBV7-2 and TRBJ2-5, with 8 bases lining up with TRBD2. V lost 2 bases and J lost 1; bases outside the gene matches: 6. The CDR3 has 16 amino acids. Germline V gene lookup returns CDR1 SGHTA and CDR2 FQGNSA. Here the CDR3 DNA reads TGTGCCAGCAGCTTACGGCGGGGGGCATCCCAAGAGACCCAGTACTTC. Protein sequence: CASSLRRGASQETQYF.

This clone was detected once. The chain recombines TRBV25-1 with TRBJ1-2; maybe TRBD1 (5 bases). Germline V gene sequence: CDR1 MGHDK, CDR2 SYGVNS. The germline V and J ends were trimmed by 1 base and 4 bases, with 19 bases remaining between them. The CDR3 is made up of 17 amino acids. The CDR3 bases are TGTGCCAGCAGTGAATCTTGGACCAGGGAATCGGGCTATGGCTACACCTTC. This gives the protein CASSESWTRESGYGYTF.

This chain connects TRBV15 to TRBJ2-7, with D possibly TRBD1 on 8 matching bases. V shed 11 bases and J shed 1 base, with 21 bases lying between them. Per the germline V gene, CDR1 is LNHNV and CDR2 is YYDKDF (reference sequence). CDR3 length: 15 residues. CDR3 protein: CALSTGRTGSYEQYF. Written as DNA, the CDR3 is TGTGCCTTATCGACCGGGAGGACAGGGTCCTACGAGCAGTACTTC.

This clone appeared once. The CDR3 coding sequence is TGTGCCAGCAGCTTAGACAGGGAAGGGAATGAGCAGTTCTTC. This translates into CASSLDREGNEQFF. The chain combines TRBV7-9 with TRBJ2-1; a weak D match, TRBD1 (6 bases). Germline assignment: CDR1 SEHNR and CDR2 FQNEAQ (reference sequence). The CDR3 runs 14 residues. Trimming stripped 1 base from V and 7 bases from J, with 11 bases between.

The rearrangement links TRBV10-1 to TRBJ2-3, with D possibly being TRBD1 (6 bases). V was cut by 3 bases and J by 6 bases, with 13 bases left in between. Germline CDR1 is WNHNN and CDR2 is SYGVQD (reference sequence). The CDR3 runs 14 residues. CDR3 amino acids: CASSDPPGADTQYF. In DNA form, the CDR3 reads TGCGCCAGCAGTGACCCCCCAGGGGCGGATACGCAGTATTTT.

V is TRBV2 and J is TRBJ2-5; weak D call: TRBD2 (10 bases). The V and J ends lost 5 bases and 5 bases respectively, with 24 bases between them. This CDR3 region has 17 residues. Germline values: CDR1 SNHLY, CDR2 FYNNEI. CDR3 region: CASSRQGGTTSGETQYF. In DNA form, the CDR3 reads TGTGCCAGCAGTCGACAGGGGGGCACGACTAGCGGGGAGACCCAGTACTTC.

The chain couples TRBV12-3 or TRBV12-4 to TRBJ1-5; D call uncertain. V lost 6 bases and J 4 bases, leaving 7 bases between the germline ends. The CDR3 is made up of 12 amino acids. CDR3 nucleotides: TGTGCCAGCAGCCCCGGGAATCAGCCCCAGCATTTT. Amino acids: CASSPGNQPQHF.

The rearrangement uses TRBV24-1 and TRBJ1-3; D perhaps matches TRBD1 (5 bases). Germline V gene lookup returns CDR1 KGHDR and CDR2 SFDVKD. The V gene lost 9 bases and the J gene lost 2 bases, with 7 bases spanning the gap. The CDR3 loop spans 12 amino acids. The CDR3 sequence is CATSGTGNTIYF. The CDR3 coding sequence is TGTGCCACCTCAGGGACTGGAAACACCATATATTTT.

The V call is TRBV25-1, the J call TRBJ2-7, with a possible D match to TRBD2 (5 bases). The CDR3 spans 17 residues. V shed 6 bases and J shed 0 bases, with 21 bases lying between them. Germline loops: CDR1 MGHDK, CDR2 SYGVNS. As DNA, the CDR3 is TGTGCCAGCAGCCCCCACGGGGTGGGCTCCAGCTCCTACGAGCAGTACTTC. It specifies CASSPHGVGSSSYEQYF.

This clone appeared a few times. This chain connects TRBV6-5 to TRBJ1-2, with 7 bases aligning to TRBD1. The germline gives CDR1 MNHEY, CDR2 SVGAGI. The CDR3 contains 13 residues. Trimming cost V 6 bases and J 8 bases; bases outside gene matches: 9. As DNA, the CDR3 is TGTGCCAGCAGGACAGGGTCGGGGAAGGGCTACACCTTC. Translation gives CASRTGSGKGYTF.

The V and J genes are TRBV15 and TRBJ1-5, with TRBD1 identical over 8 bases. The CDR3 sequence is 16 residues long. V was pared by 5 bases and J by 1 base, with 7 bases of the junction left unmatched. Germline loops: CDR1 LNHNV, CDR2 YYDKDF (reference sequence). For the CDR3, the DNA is TGTGCCACCAGCGGGGACAGGCCAGCAAGCAATCAGCCCCAGCATTTT. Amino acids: CATSGDRPASNQPQHF. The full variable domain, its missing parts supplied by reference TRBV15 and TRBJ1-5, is DAMVIQNPRYQVTQFGKPVTLSCSQTLNHNVMYWYQQKSSQAPKLLFHYYDKDFNNEADTPDNFQSRRPNTSFCFLDIRSPGLGDTAMYLCATSGDRPASNQPQHFGDGTRLSIL.

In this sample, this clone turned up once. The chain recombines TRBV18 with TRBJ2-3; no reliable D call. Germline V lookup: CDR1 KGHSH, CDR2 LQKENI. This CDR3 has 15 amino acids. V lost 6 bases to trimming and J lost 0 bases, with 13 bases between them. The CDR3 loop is CASSPPAASTDTQYF. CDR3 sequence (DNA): TGTGCCAGCTCTCCCCCGGCGGCTAGCACAGATACGCAGTATTTT.

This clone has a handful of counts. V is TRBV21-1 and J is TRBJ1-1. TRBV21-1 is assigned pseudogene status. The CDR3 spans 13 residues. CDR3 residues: CASKAAGPTEAFF. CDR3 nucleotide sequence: TGTGCCAGCAAAGCGGCGGGGCCCACTGAAGCTTTCTTT.

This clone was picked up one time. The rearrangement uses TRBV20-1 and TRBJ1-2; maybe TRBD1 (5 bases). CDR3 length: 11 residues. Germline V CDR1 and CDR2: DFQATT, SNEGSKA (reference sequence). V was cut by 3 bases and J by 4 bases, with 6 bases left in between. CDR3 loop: CSASRAYGYTF. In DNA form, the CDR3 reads TGCAGTGCTAGCAGGGCCTATGGCTACACCTTC.